The 28 T cell receptor beta chains presented below share a single source sample, sequenced in a study of blood T cells in healthy people across ages. Combining a sample-barcoded 5' primer with a J-beta primer mix, a second PCR ran for roughly 7 to 12 cycles. MiXCR, applied by TCRdb to the 5' RACE reads, yields one record per CDR3 protein. Of fewer than 800,000 distinct CDR3 sequences listed, around half are singletons. The sequenced sample was blood. Every receptor here comes from a woman aged 60-70 years in good health.

Details on this clonotype: The junction and the germline gene differ at one end; a read error may be behind it. V usage is TRBV6-2 or TRBV6-3 and J usage is TRBJ2-7, with D possibly matching TRBD1 (5 bases). Looked up from germline, CDR1 is MNHEY and CDR2 is SVGEGT. This CDR3 is built from 14 residues. The CDR3 region has the DNA TGTGCCAGCAGTGACTCCCAGGGCCACGTCGAGCAGTACTTC. Translated: CASSDSQGHVEQYF.

The V gene is TRBV4-3, the J gene TRBJ2-2, with D possibly TRBD2 on 5 matching bases. Between the trimmed V and J ends, which lost 0 bases and 5 bases, there was a span of 19 bases. This CDR3 region has 18 residues. In germline, CDR1 is LGHNA, CDR2 YSLEER. CDR3 region: CASSQDPPPAGVTGELFF. In DNA form, the CDR3 reads TGCGCCAGCAGCCAAGATCCCCCCCCGGCGGGTGTGACCGGGGAGCTGTTTTTT.

The V call is TRBV28, the J call TRBJ2-7; D perhaps matches TRBD1 (5 bases). This CDR3 has 15 amino acids. Germline CDR1 reads MDHEN; CDR2 reads SYDVKM. V was cut by 2 bases and J by 5 bases, with 16 bases left in between. CDR3 residues: CASSLRGAGKHEQYF. CDR3 in DNA: TGTGCCAGCAGTTTAAGGGGCGCAGGGAAACACGAGCAGTACTTC.

V usage is TRBV28 and J usage is TRBJ2-3; the D is unclear. The CDR3 has 14 residues. CDR1 is MDHEN, CDR2 SYDVKM, per germline. Trimming took 2 bases from V and 2 from J, leaving 8 bases between them. CDR3 in DNA: TGTGCCAGCAGTTTAAGCCAGTCCACAGATACGCAGTATTTT. This codes for CASSLSQSTDTQYF.

Of note for this clonotype: Since a much larger clone is just one base distant, this may be a read error. V usage is TRBV29-1 and J usage is TRBJ2-2; the D gene is possibly TRBD2 (6 bases). The CDR3 consists of 16 residues. Germline CDR1 and CDR2: SQVTM and ANQGSEA. V was pared by 7 bases and J by 1 base, with 19 bases between. The CDR3 DNA reads TGCAGCGCTGTTTGGTCGGGTAGCGGGAACACCGGGGAGCTGTTTTTT. It specifies CSAVWSGSGNTGELFF.

This clonotype was seen more than once but under ten times. This chain links TRBV9 with TRBJ1-2; D is perhaps TRBD1 (6 bases). CDR3 length equals 14 residues. Germline V gene lookup returns CDR1 SGDLS and CDR2 YYNGEE. Deletions cut 4 bases from V and 8 bases from J, with 18 bases between. CDR3 nucleotides: TGTGCCAGCAGCCCTACAGGGACCGGCCGCGGCTACACCTTC. The encoded protein is CASSPTGTGRGYTF. The entire variable domain, with the rest obtained from reference TRBV9 and TRBJ1-2, is as follows: DSGVTQTPKHLITATGQRVTLRCSPRSGDLSVYWYQQSLDQGLQFLIQYYNGEERAKGNILERFSAQQFPDLHSELNLSSLELGDSALYFCASSPTGTGRGYTFGSGTRLTVV.

This chain joins TRBV10-3 and TRBJ2-1; D is possibly TRBD1 or TRBD2 (5 bases each). Trimming shortened V by 4 bases and J by 8 bases, and 9 bases separated the two germline ends. Germline V gene lookup returns CDR1 ENHRY and CDR2 SYGVKD. There are 12 residues in the CDR3. The CDR3 here is CAISVRGDEQFF. The CDR3 DNA reads TGTGCCATCAGTGTAAGGGGAGATGAGCAGTTCTTC.

This sequence joins TRBV4-3 and TRBJ2-4; D not certain. With the DNA end fitting TRBJ2-7 better, the J assignment may be wrong. This CDR3 comprises 14 residues. CDR1 is LGHNA and CDR2 is YSLEER in the germline V gene. CDR3 in DNA: TGCGCCAGCAGCCAACGGGTCTTTCTTTACGAGCAGTACTTC. This codes for CASSQRVFLYEQYF.

The chain uses TRBV15 and TRBJ2-2; TRBD1 aligns across 7 bases. The ends lost 7 bases at V and 2 bases at J; junction bases unmatched: 7. The CDR3 has 15 residues. Germline CDR1 and CDR2: LNHNV and YYDKDF (reference sequence). CDR3 residues: CATNPRQGNTGELFF. For the CDR3, the DNA is TGTGCCACCAATCCGAGACAGGGTAACACCGGGGAGCTGTTTTTT.

Only one count was recorded for this clonotype. V gene TRBV7-9 combines with J gene TRBJ1-1; D remains ambiguous. V shed 6 bases and J shed 1 base, with 12 bases lying between them. This CDR3 region has 14 residues. The germline CDR1 and CDR2 sequences are SEHNR and FQNEAQ (reference sequence). DNA for the CDR3: TGTGCCAGCAGGCCCAGTAAAGGGAACACTGAAGCTTTCTTT. This gives the protein CASRPSKGNTEAFF. Using reference TRBV7-9 and TRBJ1-1 for the parts outside the CDR3, the full variable domain is DTGVSQNPRHKITKRGQNVTFRCDPISEHNRLYWYRQTLGQGPEFLTYFQNEAQLEKSRLLSDRFSAERPKGSFSTLEIQRTEQGDSAMYLCASRPSKGNTEAFFGQGTRLTVV.

This chain joins TRBV27 and TRBJ2-3; no reliable D call. The germline V gene has CDR1 MNHEY and CDR2 SMNVEV (reference sequence). The CDR3 has 15 amino acids. Trimming took off 6 bases at V and 3 bases at J, with 16 bases between the two ends. The CDR3 nucleotides read TGTGCCAGCAGAGGTACAGAATTAAGTACAGATACGCAGTATTTT. Its protein product is CASRGTELSTDTQYF.

This clonotype was counted many times. V and J are TRBV7-2 and TRBJ2-7, with no clear D. Trimming shortened V by 5 bases and J by 7 bases, and 18 bases separated the two germline ends. Germline V gene sequence: CDR1 SGHTA, CDR2 FQGNSA. This CDR3 is 14 amino acids long. CDR3 in DNA: TGTGCCAGCAGCGCCGATTGGGATGCGGATGAGCAGTACTTC. Protein sequence: CASSADWDADEQYF.

This chain uses TRBV20-1 with TRBJ2-7; D gene uncertain. The tail of the sequence fits TRBJ2-5 better, so the J call may be wrong. This CDR3 contains 14 residues. From germline, CDR1 is DFQATT and CDR2 SNEGSKA (reference sequence). CDR3 nucleotides: TGCAGCGCCCGAGGCGGCGTGTATCGAGAGACCCAGTACTTC. It is translated as CSARGGVYRETQYF.

The chain recombines TRBV5-1 with TRBJ2-4; 7 nucleotides agree with TRBD2. The ends lost 3 bases at V and 0 bases at J; junction bases unmatched: 3. Germline assignment: CDR1 SGHRS and CDR2 YFSETQ. The CDR3 spans 15 residues. This CDR3 reads CASSWGLLAKNIQYF. CDR3 DNA: TGCGCCAGCAGCTGGGGACTACTAGCCAAAAACATTCAGTACTTC.

This clonotype has only a few counts. The chain joins TRBV20-1 to TRBJ2-1; 13 bases fit TRBD2. Germline assignment: CDR1 DFQATT and CDR2 SNEGSKA (reference sequence). V gave up 3 bases and J gave up 3 bases; unmatched junction bases: 2. This CDR3 has 15 residues. The CDR3 protein is CSARGLAGNYNEQFF. The CDR3 DNA reads TGCAGTGCTAGGGGACTAGCGGGAAACTACAATGAGCAGTTCTTC.

This clonotype turned up a few times. The gene calls are TRBV12-3 or TRBV12-4 and TRBJ1-5; 7 bases are a match to TRBD1. The trim removed 2 bases at V and 0 bases at J, leaving 1 base unmatched. CDR3 length equals 15 residues. The chain's CDR3 is CASSLQGDSNQPQHF. Written as DNA, the CDR3 is TGTGCCAGCAGTTTACAGGGGGATAGCAATCAGCCCCAGCATTTT.

The CDR3 sequence: CASSSPSGSPGDTQYF. The CDR3 region has the DNA TGTGCCAGCAGTTCCCCTAGCGGGAGTCCGGGAGATACGCAGTATTTT. This chain joins TRBV2 and TRBJ2-3, with 10 nucleotides matching TRBD2. This CDR3 is 16 amino acids long. Germline V gives CDR1 SNHLY, CDR2 FYNNEI. V shed 5 bases, J shed 5 bases, and the junction held 10 bases outside the gene matches.

The gene calls are TRBV7-2 and TRBJ2-4; no clear D gene. The V and J ends lost 1 base and 1 base respectively, with 2 bases between them. CDR1 and CDR2 from the germline V gene are SGHTA and FQGNSA. The CDR3 loop spans 13 amino acids. In DNA, the CDR3 is TGTGCCAGCAGCTTAGAGGCCAAAAACATTCAGTACTTC. Translation: CASSLEAKNIQYF.

This chain joins TRBV6-6 and TRBJ1-2; D is unresolved. Trimming took 1 base from V and 1 from J, leaving 10 bases between them. The CDR3 runs to 15 residues. Germline V gene sequence: CDR1 MNHNY, CDR2 SVGAGI (reference sequence). In nucleotides, the CDR3 is TGTGCCAGCAGTTACTTCGGCCGCTATAACTATGGCTACACCTTC. It specifies CASSYFGRYNYGYTF.

The chain joins TRBV4-3 to TRBJ1-2; D remains ambiguous. This CDR3 is 16 amino acids long. The germline V gene has CDR1 LGHNA and CDR2 YSLEER. Trimming removed 2 bases from V and 0 bases from J, with 13 bases in between. CDR3 sequence reads: CASSQSAANANYGYTF. CDR3 nucleotide sequence: TGCGCCAGCAGCCAATCGGCGGCAAACGCTAACTATGGCTACACCTTC.

This chain connects TRBV20-1 to TRBJ2-4; no clear D gene. The J call is uncertain, as TRBJ2-7 better fits the DNA end. CDR1 DFQATT and CDR2 SNEGSKA come from the germline V gene (reference sequence). This CDR3 spans 14 amino acids. CDR3 coding DNA: TGCAGTGCTAGAGTAAGAGGAAGGGACTACGAGCAGTACTTC. As protein: CSARVRGRDYEQYF.

This chain uses TRBV27 with TRBJ2-4, with 9 bases aligning to TRBD1. Losses at the gene ends were 5 bases for V and 14 bases for J; bases not matched to a gene: 4. Per the germline V gene, CDR1 is MNHEY and CDR2 is SMNVEV (reference sequence). This CDR3 spans 11 amino acids. CDR3 loop: CASSGWTGEYF. CDR3 coding DNA: TGTGCCAGCAGTGGATGGACAGGGGAGTACTTC.

This clonotype was recorded once. The J gene is TRBJ2-3, the V gene TRBV24-1; D is ambiguous. The CDR3 sequence is 13 residues long. Germline V gene data show CDR1 as KGHDR and CDR2 as SFDVKD. V gave up 2 bases and J gave up 6 bases, with 8 bases separating them. CDR3 coding DNA: TGTGCCACCAGTGATTCCTTAAAGGATACGCAGTATTTT. Translating it yields CATSDSLKDTQYF.

Points on this clonotype: A junction end diverges from the germline sequence, so it may reflect a read error. The chain uses TRBV29-1 and TRBJ1-2; weak D call: TRBD1 (5 bases). Germline loops: CDR1 SQVTM, CDR2 ANQGSEA. The CDR3 contains 12 residues. CDR3 sequence (DNA): TGCAGCGTGGAAGACAGCCCCGGCGGCTACACCTTC. This gives the protein CSVEDSPGGYTF. Full variable domain (missing parts from reference TRBV29-1 and TRBJ1-2): SAVISQKPSRDICQRGTSLTIQCQVDSQVTMMFWYRQQPGQSLTLIATANQGSEATYESGFVIDKFPISRPNLTFSTLTVSNMSPEDSSIYLCSVEDSPGGYTFGSGTRLTVV.

The V call is TRBV4-2, the J call TRBJ2-1; 9 bases are a match to TRBD2. CDR1 LGHNA and CDR2 YNFKEQ come from the germline V gene. Losses at the gene ends were 1 base for V and 8 bases for J; bases not matched to a gene: 9. The CDR3 extends over 16 amino acids. The CDR3 spells CASSQGLAGGEHEQFF. The CDR3 coding sequence is TGTGCCAGCAGCCAAGGGCTGGCGGGAGGGGAGCATGAGCAGTTCTTC.

This clonotype was recorded a few times. The chain uses TRBV7-2 and TRBJ2-3, with TRBD2 matching over 7 bases. This CDR3 has 15 residues. Germline V gene lookup returns CDR1 SGHTA and CDR2 FQGNSA. With V trimmed by 3 bases and J by 1 base, 4 bases remained unmatched. CDR3 protein: CASSLGGWGTDTQYF. The CDR3 DNA sequence: TGTGCCAGCAGCTTGGGGGGGTGGGGCACAGATACGCAGTATTTT.

This sequence joins TRBV12-3 or TRBV12-4 and TRBJ1-5; unclear D gene. Trimming took off 3 bases at V and 6 bases at J, with 9 bases between the two ends. The CDR3 runs 13 residues. DNA of the CDR3: TGTGCCAGCAGTTTTTTAGTAGGTCAGCCCCAGCATTTT. It codes for CASSFLVGQPQHF.

V and J are TRBV12-3 or TRBV12-4 and TRBJ2-6, with D maybe TRBD1 (6 bases). V was shortened by 6 bases and J by 0 bases, with 18 bases between the two germline ends. The CDR3 is 18 residues long. The CDR3 loop is CASRIQGLMSSGANVLTF. CDR3 bases: TGTGCCAGCAGGATACAGGGTCTTATGAGCTCTGGGGCCAACGTCCTGACTTTC.